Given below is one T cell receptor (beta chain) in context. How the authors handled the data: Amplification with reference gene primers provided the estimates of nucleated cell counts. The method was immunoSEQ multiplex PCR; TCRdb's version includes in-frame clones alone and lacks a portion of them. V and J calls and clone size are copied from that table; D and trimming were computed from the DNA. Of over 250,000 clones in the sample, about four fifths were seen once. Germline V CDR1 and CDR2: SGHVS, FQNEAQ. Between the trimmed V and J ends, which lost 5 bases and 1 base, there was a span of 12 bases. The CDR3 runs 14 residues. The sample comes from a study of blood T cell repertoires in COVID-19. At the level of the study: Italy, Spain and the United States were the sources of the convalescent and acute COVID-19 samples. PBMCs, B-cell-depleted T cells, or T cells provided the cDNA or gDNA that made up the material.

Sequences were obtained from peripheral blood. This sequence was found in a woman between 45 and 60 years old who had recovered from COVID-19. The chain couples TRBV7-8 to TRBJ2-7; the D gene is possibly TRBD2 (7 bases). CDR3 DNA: TGTGCCAGCAGCCGAGGGGGGGGATCCTACGAGCAGTACTTC. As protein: CASSRGGGSYEQYF.